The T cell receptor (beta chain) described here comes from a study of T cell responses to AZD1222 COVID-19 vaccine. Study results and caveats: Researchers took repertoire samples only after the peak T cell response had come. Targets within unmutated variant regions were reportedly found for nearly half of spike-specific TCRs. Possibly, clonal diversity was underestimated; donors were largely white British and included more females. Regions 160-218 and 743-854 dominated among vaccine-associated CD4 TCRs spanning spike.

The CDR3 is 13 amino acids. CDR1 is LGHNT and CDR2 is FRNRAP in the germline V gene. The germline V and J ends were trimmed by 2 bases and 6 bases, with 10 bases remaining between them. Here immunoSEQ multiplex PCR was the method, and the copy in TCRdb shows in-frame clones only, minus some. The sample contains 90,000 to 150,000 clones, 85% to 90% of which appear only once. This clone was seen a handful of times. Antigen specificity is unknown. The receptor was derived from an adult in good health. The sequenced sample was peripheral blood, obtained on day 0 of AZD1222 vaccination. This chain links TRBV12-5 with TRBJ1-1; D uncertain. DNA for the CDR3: TGTGCTAGTGGTTTGCTCCTCCGGGCTGAAGCTTTCTTT. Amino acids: CASGLLLRAEAFF.